The present T cell receptor beta chain was sequenced within a study of Ad26.COV2.S vaccination and SARS-CoV-2 variants. Across the whole study: Each vaccinee took Ad26.COV2.S intramuscularly, once or twice 56 days apart.

The data were produced by immunoSEQ multiplex PCR, yet TCRdb's version contains in-frame clones alone and is incomplete. Altogether roughly 240,000 clones are present, roughly 90% being singletons, with the ten largest covering about 10%. Of note for this clone: What it recognizes is unknown.

Findings and limits, study-wide: Breadth of non-spike TCRs did not differ between vaccinees and placebo recipients.

Treatment meaning: over 15 received Ad26.COV2.S at low or high dose, single or two shots; about 5 received placebo; per-sample allocation not given. Each sample was drawn 63 days after the first injection (of vaccine or placebo). The donor was a Boston adult aged 18-55 years. V shed 6 bases and J shed 4 bases, with 9 bases lying between them. This CDR3 comprises 12 residues. From germline, CDR1 is ENHRY and CDR2 SYGVKD. V and J are TRBV10-3 and TRBJ1-1; D ambiguous. The input for sequencing was peripheral blood, taken in a trial of Ad26.COV2.S vaccine versus placebo. This clonotype was obtained from a person between 18 and 65 years old who received the Ad26.COV2.S COVID-19 vaccine or a placebo. The CDR3 DNA sequence: TGTGCCATCAGGGGAGACCTCACTGAAGCTTTCTTT. Translation gives CAIRGDLTEAFF.